This T cell receptor beta chain comes out of a study of T cells in narcolepsy. Germline V lookup: CDR1 SGHRS, CDR2 YFSETQ. Trimming took off 4 bases at V and 1 base at J, with 11 bases between the two ends. The CDR3 runs 14 residues. The repertoire was sequenced with immunoSEQ multiplex PCR; TCRdb's copy has only in-frame clones and lacks some. The top ten clones hold more than 6.5% of a sample with 25,000 to 35,000 clones, 75% to 85% of them seen once. This chain joins TRBV5-1 and TRBJ2-5; D gene ambiguous. This clonotype originated in a human donor in good health. The sequenced sample consisted of memory (CD45RA-) CD4+ T cells from blood. CDR3 bases: TGCGCCAGCAGCCATAAGACCGGCCAAGAGACCCAGTACTTC. Encoded protein: CASSHKTGQETQYF.